These 31 T cell receptor beta chains originate from one sample sequenced in a study of blood T cell repertoires in COVID-19. The protocol was immunoSEQ multiplex PCR, while the TCRdb copy is restricted to in-frame clones and leaves out a portion. The table includes under 150,000 clones, more than 80% detected once. Material: peripheral blood. Receptor source: a woman in her sixties or seventies with COVID-19, enrolled during active disease.

The chain carries TRBV29-1 and TRBJ1-2; possible D gene TRBD1, 6 bases. The CDR3 runs to 11 residues. Germline values: CDR1 SQVTM, CDR2 ANQGSEA. The V gene lost 8 bases and the J gene lost 5 bases, with 12 bases spanning the gap. CDR3 DNA: TGCAGCTTAGGACAGCAATATGGCTACACCTTC. Translation gives CSLGQQYGYTF.

The rearrangement links TRBV12-3 or TRBV12-4 to TRBJ1-1; no firm D call. The CDR3 has 13 amino acids. Trimming removed 2 bases from V and 2 bases from J, with 6 bases in between. Here the CDR3 reads CASSLTRNTEAFF. In DNA form, the CDR3 reads TGTGCCAGCAGTTTAACGAGAAACACTGAAGCTTTCTTT.

The chain uses TRBV18 and TRBJ1-4, with D tentatively TRBD1 (6 bases). The germline V gene encodes CDR1 KGHSH and CDR2 LQKENI. The CDR3 runs 14 residues. V lost 4 bases, J lost 6 bases, and 12 bases lay in between. The chain's CDR3 is CASSQTGLDEKLFF. The CDR3 region has the DNA TGTGCCAGCTCACAGACAGGCTTAGATGAAAAACTGTTTTTT.

The chain uses TRBV27 and TRBJ1-3, with 7 positions matching TRBD1. There are 17 residues in the CDR3. V was pared by 1 base and J by 4 bases, with 10 bases of the junction left unmatched. Germline V gene data show CDR1 as MNHEY and CDR2 as SMNVEV (reference sequence). CDR3 nucleotides: TGTGCCAGCAGTTTATTTGGGACAGACCCACTAGGAAACACCATATATTTT. It yields the protein CASSLFGTDPLGNTIYF.

The chain combines TRBV9 with TRBJ2-4, with a tentative D call TRBD1 (6 bases). Germline V CDR1 and CDR2: SGDLS, YYNGEE. The CDR3 is 17 amino acids. Trimming removed 4 bases from V and 0 bases from J, with 17 bases in between. The CDR3 sequence is CASSPGTGRVAKNIQYF. In nucleotides, the CDR3 is TGTGCCAGCAGCCCCGGCACAGGGCGGGTAGCCAAAAACATTCAGTACTTC.

This clone is labeled medium-sized. The J gene is TRBJ2-3, the V gene TRBV6-2 or TRBV6-3, with 12 nucleotides matching TRBD2. Looked up from germline, CDR1 is MNHEY and CDR2 is SVGEGT. The CDR3 covers 15 residues. V lost 5 bases to trimming and J lost 4 bases; unmatched junction nucleotides: 4. CDR3 DNA: TGTGCCAGCAGTCTAGCGGGGGGGCCGGCAGATACGCAGTATTTT. Its protein is CASSLAGGPADTQYF.

The genes are TRBV11-2 and TRBJ2-2; 8 bases fit TRBD1. The CDR3 contains 17 residues. With 0 bases clipped from V and 7 bases from J, the junction kept 10 bases outside the gene matches. Germline assignment: CDR1 SGHAT and CDR2 FQNNGV. For the CDR3, the DNA is TGTGCCAGCAGCTTAGATGGGGCAGGGGGCAGAGTCGGGGAGCTGTTTTTT. Protein: CASSLDGAGGRVGELFF.

Points on this clone: This specimen includes other DNA sequences encoding the same CDR3. The chain employs TRBV7-8 and TRBJ2-3; 9 positions match TRBD2. This CDR3 region has 16 residues. Trimming cost V 0 bases and J 2 bases; bases outside gene matches: 3. CDR1 and CDR2 from the germline V gene are SGHVS and FQNEAQ. The CDR3 DNA reads as TGTGCCAGCAGCTTAGCGAGCGGGGGGACCACAGATACGCAGTATTTT. Translating gives CASSLASGGTTDTQYF.

This sequence joins TRBV13 and TRBJ1-1, with D maybe TRBD1 (6 bases). CDR3 size: 14 residues. V shed 8 bases and J shed 1 base, with 14 bases lying between them. Germline assignment: CDR1 PRHDT and CDR2 FYEKMQ (reference sequence). CDR3: CASLWTETNTEAFF. CDR3 DNA sequence: TGTGCCAGCTTATGGACAGAAACGAACACTGAAGCTTTCTTT. Based on the CDR3 plus reference TRBV13 and TRBJ1-1, the full variable domain is AAGVIQSPRHLIKEKRETATLKCYPIPRHDTVYWYQQGPGQDPQFLISFYEKMQSDKGSIPDRFSAQQFSDYHSELNMSSLELGDSALYFCASLWTETNTEAFFGQGTRLTVV.

This chain connects TRBV7-9 to TRBJ1-1, with a weak D call TRBD1 (6 bases). Trimming pared 3 bases from V and 0 bases from J, leaving 20 bases between. CDR1 is SEHNR and CDR2 is FQNEAQ in the germline V gene (reference sequence). CDR3 size: 18 residues. Here the CDR3 reads CASSFPTTGTNMNTEAFF. The CDR3 DNA follows: TGTGCCAGCAGCTTTCCAACCACAGGGACAAACATGAACACTGAAGCTTTCTTT. Drawing the rest from reference TRBV7-9 and TRBJ1-1, the complete variable domain is DTGVSQNPRHKITKRGQNVTFRCDPISEHNRLYWYRQTLGQGPEFLTYFQNEAQLEKSRLLSDRFSAERPKGSFSTLEIQRTEQGDSAMYLCASSFPTTGTNMNTEAFFGQGTRLTVV.

There are a few counts of this clone. This rearrangement joins TRBV19 to TRBJ1-5; TRBD1 aligns across 7 bases. Trimming removed 5 bases from V and 2 bases from J; junction bases left unmatched: 9. Germline V gene lookup returns CDR1 LNHDA and CDR2 SQIVND (reference sequence). This CDR3 contains 16 residues. In DNA, the CDR3 is TGTGCCAGTAGTCTGTCGGGACAGCGGGGCAATCAGCCCCAGCATTTT. Translated, it gives CASSLSGQRGNQPQHF.

V gene TRBV6-5 combines with J gene TRBJ1-5; no reliable D call. Deletions cut 2 bases from V and 6 bases from J, with 11 bases between. Looked up from germline, CDR1 is MNHEY and CDR2 is SVGAGI. This CDR3 contains 14 residues. CDR3 DNA sequence: TGTGCCAGCAGTTACGGTCGGGTTGGTCAGCCCCAGCATTTT. Its translation: CASSYGRVGQPQHF.

This rearrangement joins TRBV7-9 to TRBJ1-4, with TRBD1 matching over 10 bases. The V gene end was trimmed by 5 bases and the J gene end by 4 bases; junction bases not matched to a gene: 7. CDR3 length equals 16 residues. Germline CDR1 SEHNR, CDR2 FQNEAQ (reference sequence). CDR3 coding DNA: TGTGCCAGCAGCCCCGGGACAGGGGACTATAATGAAAAACTGTTTTTT. As protein: CASSPGTGDYNEKLFF.

This clone has just one count. The V and J genes are TRBV24-1 and TRBJ2-3; 9 bases agree with TRBD1. Unmatched junction bases numbered 3, after V lost 7 bases and J lost 2 bases. CDR1 is KGHDR and CDR2 is SFDVKD in the germline V gene. This CDR3 contains 14 residues. Written as DNA, the CDR3 is TGTGCCACCAGCGGACAGGGGTACACAGATACGCAGTATTTT. Protein product: CATSGQGYTDTQYF.

This chain joins TRBV27 and TRBJ2-1; 7 nucleotides line up with TRBD2. The V and J ends lost 2 bases and 8 bases, in that order; junction bases with no gene match: 0. This CDR3 spans 12 amino acids. Germline lookup yields CDR1 MNHEY and CDR2 SMNVEV (reference sequence). The CDR3 nucleotides read TGTGCCAGCAGTTTACGGGGGGATGAGCAGTTCTTC. Its protein product is CASSLRGDEQFF.

The J gene is TRBJ2-2, the V gene TRBV2; weak D call: TRBD1 (5 bases). The CDR3 runs to 15 residues. Germline loops: CDR1 SNHLY, CDR2 FYNNEI. V shed 4 bases and J shed 5 bases, with 14 bases lying between them. As DNA, the CDR3 is TGTGCCAGCAGTGGGTGGGGCTATAGGACCGGGGAGCTGTTTTTT. Protein sequence: CASSGWGYRTGELFF.

V usage is TRBV7-2 and J usage is TRBJ1-1; 7 nucleotides line up with TRBD1. The CDR3 runs to 15 residues. Germline values: CDR1 SGHTA, CDR2 FQGNSA. Trimming cost V 5 bases and J 0 bases; bases outside gene matches: 6. The CDR3 nucleotides are TGTGCCAGCAGCCCTAGGGACAGATTGAACACTGAAGCTTTCTTT. Its translation: CASSPRDRLNTEAFF.

This clone was picked up one time. V usage is TRBV7-2 and J usage is TRBJ2-1, with a possible D match to TRBD2 (6 bases). Trimming left V 4 bases short and J 3 bases short, with 19 bases between. The CDR3 runs to 17 residues. Germline V gene lookup returns CDR1 SGHTA and CDR2 FQGNSA. CDR3 DNA: TGTGCCAGCAGCTCAACCCCCGGGACTCTTGGCTACAATGAGCAGTTCTTC. Protein product: CASSSTPGTLGYNEQFF. Supplemented by reference TRBV7-2 and TRBJ2-1, the full variable domain reads GAGVSQSPSNKVTEKGKDVELRCDPISGHTALYWYRQSLGQGLEFLIYFQGNSAPDKSGLPSDRFSAERTGGSVSTLTIQRTQQEDSAVYLCASSSTPGTLGYNEQFFGPGTRLTVL.

The chain couples TRBV19 to TRBJ1-1; possibly TRBD1 for D (6 bases). The CDR3 totals 13 residues. The germline CDR1 and CDR2 sequences are LNHDA and SQIVND (reference sequence). V lost 3 bases and J lost 8, with 13 bases in between. CDR3 loop: CASSIHREGEAFF. In nucleotides, the CDR3 is TGTGCCAGTAGTATCCACAGGGAGGGGGAAGCTTTCTTT.

V usage is TRBV30 and J usage is TRBJ1-6; 7 nucleotides match TRBD1. CDR1 and CDR2 (germline): GTSNPN, SVGIG (reference sequence). The V segment lost 3 bases and the J segment 0 bases; nucleotides outside the gene matches: 5. The CDR3 is 16 residues long. CDR3 sequence (DNA): TGTGCCTGGAGCCTGGGACAGAGCTCCTATAATTCACCCCTCCACTTT. Translation: CAWSLGQSSYNSPLHF.

This chain connects TRBV5-4 to TRBJ1-1; D is perhaps TRBD1 (5 bases). V dropped 1 base and J dropped 1 base, with 8 bases sitting between them. Germline V CDR1 and CDR2: SGHNT, YYREEE (reference sequence). There are 14 residues in the CDR3. CDR3 in DNA: TGTGCCAGCAGCTTGAAAGGGGCGAACACTGAAGCTTTCTTT. Its translation: CASSLKGANTEAFF.

This sequence joins TRBV29-1 and TRBJ1-2; 7 bases agree with TRBD1. After removal of 4 bases from V and 6 bases from J, the junction contained 17 bases not matched to a gene. The CDR3 length is 16 residues. The germline gives CDR1 SQVTM, CDR2 ANQGSEA. CDR3 DNA: TGCAGCGTTGGGCGGGGTACAGGGGAAGGTTATGATGGCTACACCTTC. Translated, it gives CSVGRGTGEGYDGYTF.

The J gene is TRBJ2-1, the V gene TRBV4-3, with a weak D call TRBD2 (7 bases). Trimming left V 6 bases short and J 9 bases short, with 15 bases between. This CDR3 is built from 13 residues. CDR1 and CDR2 (germline): LGHNA, YSLEER. DNA for the CDR3: TGCGCCAGCAGAACCGGAGGGGGGGGTGAGCAGTTCTTC. This sequence encodes CASRTGGGGEQFF.

The V gene is TRBV6-6, the J gene TRBJ1-1, with D possibly TRBD1 on 5 matching bases. Germline V gene data show CDR1 as MNHNY and CDR2 as SVGAGI (reference sequence). The CDR3 sequence is 12 residues long. Deletions cut 5 bases from V and 11 bases from J, with 15 bases between. The CDR3 is CASSRDVEGAFF. CDR3 DNA sequence: TGTGCCAGCAGTAGGGACGTGGAGGGGGCTTTCTTT.

The chain is built from TRBV4-1 and TRBJ1-5; a weak D match, TRBD1 (6 bases). The V end was cut by 2 bases, the J end by 7 bases, with 12 bases between. CDR1 is MGHRA and CDR2 is YSYEKL in the germline V gene. The CDR3 totals 14 residues. The CDR3 nucleotides read TGCGCCAGCAGCCAACCGACAGGATTCCAGCCCCAGCATTTT. Its protein product is CASSQPTGFQPQHF.

The gene calls are TRBV30 and TRBJ1-3; tentatively, D is TRBD1 (6 bases). V was cut by 2 bases and J by 2 bases, with 7 bases left in between. CDR1 is GTSNPN, CDR2 SVGIG, per germline (reference sequence). The CDR3 covers 13 residues. CDR3 region: CAWSTGPGNTIYF. For the CDR3, the DNA is TGTGCCTGGAGTACAGGGCCTGGAAACACCATATATTTT.

This chain uses TRBV11-2 with TRBJ2-7, with D maybe TRBD2 (6 bases). Trimming pared 3 bases from V and 6 bases from J, leaving 15 bases between. Germline V gives CDR1 SGHAT, CDR2 FQNNGV. This CDR3 is built from 14 residues. The CDR3 is CASSFGGLGVEQYF. The CDR3 bases are TGTGCCAGCAGCTTTGGGGGACTGGGGGTCGAGCAGTACTTC.

In DNA form, the CDR3 reads TGTGCCAGCAGCTTATCGGCACTAGTCAGGACAGATACGCAGTATTTT. Residues: CASSLSALVRTDTQYF. The rearrangement joins TRBV7-3 to TRBJ2-3; possible D gene TRBD2, 5 bases. With 2 bases removed from V and 3 bases from J, the gap between germline ends came to 15 bases. The CDR3 has 16 residues. Per the germline V gene, CDR1 is SGHTA and CDR2 is FQGTGA.

This clone was observed a single time. The chain uses TRBV3-1 (or the pseudogene TRBV3-2) and TRBJ2-1; TRBD2 matches 10 bases. Per the germline V gene, CDR1 is LGHDT and CDR2 is YNNKEL (reference sequence). There are 16 residues in the CDR3. V lost 0 bases and J lost 10; bases outside the gene matches: 9. CDR3 sequence reads: CASSQDWASGGGEQFF. CDR3 bases: TGTGCCAGCAGCCAAGATTGGGCTAGCGGGGGAGGAGAGCAGTTCTTC.

This clone appeared a few times. The rearrangement joins TRBV4-3 to TRBJ1-2; D call uncertain. V was cut by 4 bases and J by 6 bases, with 9 bases left in between. CDR3 length: 12 amino acids. In germline, CDR1 is LGHNA, CDR2 YSLEER. The CDR3, as DNA: TGCGCCAGCAGCCTTGGAGGCCATGGCTACACCTTC. The encoded protein is CASSLGGHGYTF.

This clone was counted once. The chain recombines TRBV2 with TRBJ1-2; 7 nucleotides agree with TRBD1. This CDR3 spans 15 amino acids. Unmatched junction bases numbered 8, after V lost 4 bases and J lost 3 bases. The germline gives CDR1 SNHLY, CDR2 FYNNEI. Here the CDR3 reads CASSVPAGGDYGYTF. DNA of the CDR3: TGTGCCAGCAGTGTCCCGGCAGGGGGAGACTATGGCTACACCTTC.